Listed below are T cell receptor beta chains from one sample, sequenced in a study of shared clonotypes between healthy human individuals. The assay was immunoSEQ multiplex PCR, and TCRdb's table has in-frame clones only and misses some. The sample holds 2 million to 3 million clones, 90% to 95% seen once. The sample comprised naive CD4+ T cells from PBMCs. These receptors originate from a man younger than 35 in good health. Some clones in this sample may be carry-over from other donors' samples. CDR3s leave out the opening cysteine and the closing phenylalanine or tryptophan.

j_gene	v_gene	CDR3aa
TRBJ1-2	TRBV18	ASSPRDRGYGYT
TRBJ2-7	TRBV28	ASSGGLTKYEQY
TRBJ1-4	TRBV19	ASSILAITTNEKLF
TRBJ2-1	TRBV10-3	AIREGLNVYNEQF
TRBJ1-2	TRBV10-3	AISEGKANYGYT
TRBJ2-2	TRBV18	ASSPYLAGPGELF
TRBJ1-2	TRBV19	ASSIGGQGRGYT
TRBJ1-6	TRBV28	ASSREGRIAPLH
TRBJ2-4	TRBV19	ASSPGTGRLAKNIQY
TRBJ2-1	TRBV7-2	ASSLFRSGASYNEQF
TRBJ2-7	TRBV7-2	ASSLVYWDRESEQY
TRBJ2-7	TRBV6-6	ASRGGPAYEQY
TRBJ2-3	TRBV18	ASSQGLAGPTKY
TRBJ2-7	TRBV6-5	ASRPPGTYEQY
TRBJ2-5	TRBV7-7	ASSPPGGEETQY
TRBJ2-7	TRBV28	ASSSIPGQGPYEQY
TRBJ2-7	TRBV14	ASSLDTEQY
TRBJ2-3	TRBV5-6	ASSFPTSGTDTQY
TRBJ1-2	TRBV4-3	ASSLSRDSYGYT
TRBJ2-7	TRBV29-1	SALSGGDGLGEQY
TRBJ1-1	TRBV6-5	ASTPRAGARTEAF
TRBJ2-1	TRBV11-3	ASSSGGGNEQF
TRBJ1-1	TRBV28	ASSVTHGTF
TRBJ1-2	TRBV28	AGNYLRASANYGYT
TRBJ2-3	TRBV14	ASSQLRGRGTDTQY
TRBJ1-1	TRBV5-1	ASSLLTVGNTEAF
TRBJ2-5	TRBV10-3	AMGNQGSKTQY
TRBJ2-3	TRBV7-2	ASSSPTSGSFGGRDTQY
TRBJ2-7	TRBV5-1	ASSLAPSGGEQY
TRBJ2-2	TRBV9	ASSLSPPLVPGELF
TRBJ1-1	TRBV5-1	ASKLGEGMNTEAF
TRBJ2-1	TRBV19	ASKVWSGESNEQF
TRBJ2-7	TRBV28	ASRSGQGNIYEQY
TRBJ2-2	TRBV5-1	ASSLQLGQSESGELF
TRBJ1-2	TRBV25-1	ASSETQGDRGGYT
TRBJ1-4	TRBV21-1	ASRESGGEKLF
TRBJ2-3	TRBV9	ASSVAAGGADTQY
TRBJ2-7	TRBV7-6	ASSLGTAHYEQY
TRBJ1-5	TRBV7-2	ASSAQGNGQPQH
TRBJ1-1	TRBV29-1	SVPDGQGSTPRGS
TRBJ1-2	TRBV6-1	ASSDVGGGWYGYT
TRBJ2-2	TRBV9	ASSVSGMKNGELF
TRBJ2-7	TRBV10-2	ASIPGQLAGDEQY
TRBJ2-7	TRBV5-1	ASRLAGGTSYEQY
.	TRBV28	ASSSPQGFRAAFSYEQY
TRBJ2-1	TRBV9	ASSDGLNPANEQF
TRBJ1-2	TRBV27	ASSLVAVANYGYT
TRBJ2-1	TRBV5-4	ASSSKRDEQF
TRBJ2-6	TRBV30	AWSVGVSGANVLT
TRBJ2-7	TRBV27	ASSLSEPRLAGAYEQY
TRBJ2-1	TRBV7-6	ASSKPPGGPVDEQF
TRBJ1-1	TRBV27	ASSSPPGYNEAF
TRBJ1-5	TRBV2	ASDLQRGNQPQH
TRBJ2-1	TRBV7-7	ASSQGPGNNEQF
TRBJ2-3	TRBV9	ASSAAGTNEGADTQY
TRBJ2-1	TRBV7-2	ASSERPSRNNEQF
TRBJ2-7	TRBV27	ASLFQGAYEQY
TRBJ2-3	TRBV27	ASSLSIIGGADTQY
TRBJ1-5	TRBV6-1	ASTSGLPQH
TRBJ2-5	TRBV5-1	ASSFLTSGTQETQY